Presented here are 17 T cell receptor beta chains from one specimen sequenced in a study of blood T cell repertoires in COVID-19. The data were produced by immunoSEQ multiplex PCR, yet TCRdb's version contains in-frame clones alone and is incomplete. The sample carries about 130,000 clones, 70% to 80% recorded once. Sequencing was done on a sample of peripheral blood. The receptor source for this set is a woman between 65 and 79 years old with COVID-19, enrolled during active disease.

V gene TRBV6-1 combines with J gene TRBJ2-5; 11 positions match TRBD2. Trimming took 2 bases from V and 1 from J; bases not matched to a gene: 9. The CDR3 has 18 amino acids. The germline V gene encodes CDR1 MNHNS and CDR2 SASEGT. The CDR3 is CASSENLAGGDIQETQYF. The CDR3 DNA reads as TGTGCCAGCAGTGAAAACCTAGCGGGGGGCGATATCCAAGAGACCCAGTACTTC.

The chain combines TRBV7-8 with TRBJ2-7, with 11 positions matching TRBD1. This CDR3 region has 14 residues. After removal of 5 bases from V and 6 bases from J, the junction contained 6 bases not matched to a gene. CDR1 SGHVS and CDR2 FQNEAQ come from the germline V gene. The CDR3 DNA sequence: TGTGCCAGCAGCCCCCAGGGACAGGGGGGCGAGCAGTACTTC. As protein: CASSPQGQGGEQYF. Combining the CDR3 with reference TRBV7-8 and TRBJ2-7 gives the whole variable domain GAGVSQSPRYKVAKRGQDVALRCDPISGHVSLFWYQQALGQGPEFLTYFQNEAQLDKSGLPSDRFFAERPEGSVSTLKIQRTQQEDSAVYLCASSPQGQGGEQYFGPGTRLTVT.

The chain carries TRBV27 and TRBJ1-2; possibly TRBD1 for D (5 bases). Trimming took 2 bases from V and 7 from J, leaving 11 bases between them. Germline CDR1 MNHEY, CDR2 SMNVEV (reference sequence). CDR3 length: 13 residues. The CDR3 nucleotides read TGTGCCAGCAGTTTACGGTCAGGGTCTGGCTACACCTTC. Amino acid sequence: CASSLRSGSGYTF.

This clone was seen more than once but under ten times. V usage is TRBV7-2 and J usage is TRBJ1-5; TRBD1 is a possible D gene (6 bases). Germline V lookup: CDR1 SGHTA, CDR2 FQGNSA. The CDR3 is 15 amino acids. V lost 5 bases, J lost 4 bases, and 15 bases lay in between. The CDR3 nucleotides are TGTGCCAGCAGCACCTACAGGGAGGGAAATCAGCCCCAGCATTTT. This translates into CASSTYREGNQPQHF.

The chain recombines TRBV7-9 with TRBJ2-5, with D unclear. Trimming removed 5 bases from V and 5 bases from J, with 12 bases in between. From germline, CDR1 is SEHNR and CDR2 FQNEAQ (reference sequence). The CDR3 has 13 residues. As DNA, the CDR3 is TGTGCCAGCAGCCTACAATTGCGGGAGACCCAGTACTTC. It codes for CASSLQLRETQYF.

V and J are TRBV5-8 and TRBJ2-2; 9 positions agree with TRBD1. The CDR3 loop spans 16 amino acids. From germline, CDR1 is SGHTS and CDR2 YDEGEE. V dropped 4 bases and J dropped 6; count of bases not matched to a gene: 10. CDR3 loop: CASSANRGRGPGELFF. CDR3 nucleotides: TGTGCCAGCAGCGCCAACAGGGGGCGCGGTCCCGGGGAGCTGTTTTTT.

This clone has a handful of counts. The chain joins TRBV28 to TRBJ2-7; 7 bases agree with TRBD1. The CDR3 runs 14 residues. V lost 8 bases to trimming and J lost 0 bases; unmatched junction nucleotides: 7. The germline CDR1 and CDR2 sequences are MDHEN and SYDVKM. The CDR3 nucleotides are TGTGCCAGCCGGGACAGCCTATCCTCCTACGAGCAGTACTTC. It specifies CASRDSLSSYEQYF.

This chain joins TRBV25-1 and TRBJ1-4; TRBD1 agrees at 8 bases. Germline CDR1 and CDR2: MGHDK and SYGVNS. The CDR3 sequence is 18 residues long. V was clipped by 1 base and J by 7 bases; unmatched bases: 14. CDR3 sequence (DNA): TGTGCCAGCAGTGAATCCCTTCCAGACAGGGGATTAAGTGAAAAACTGTTTTTT. Its translation: CASSESLPDRGLSEKLFF.

The V and J genes are TRBV9 and TRBJ1-1; TRBD1 matches 9 bases. Germline V gives CDR1 SGDLS, CDR2 YYNGEE. The CDR3 extends over 16 amino acids. The J segment lost 3 bases and the V segment lost 4 bases, leaving 10 bases of the junction unmatched. This CDR3 reads CASSLGQGAGDTEAFF. The DNA for the CDR3 is TGTGCCAGCAGCCTGGGACAGGGCGCGGGTGACACTGAAGCTTTCTTT. The full variable domain, in which reference TRBV9 and TRBJ1-1 provide the parts outside the CDR3, is DSGVTQTPKHLITATGQRVTLRCSPRSGDLSVYWYQQSLDQGLQFLIQYYNGEERAKGNILERFSAQQFPDLHSELNLSSLELGDSALYFCASSLGQGAGDTEAFFGQGTRLTVV.

The CDR3 bases are TGTGCCTGGGGAGCGGGGGTTGAGCAGTACTTC. It specifies CAWGAGVEQYF. The chain combines TRBV30 with TRBJ2-7; 8 bases are shared with TRBD2. This CDR3 is 11 amino acids long. Germline lookup yields CDR1 GTSNPN and CDR2 SVGIG (reference sequence). The ends lost 5 bases at V and 7 bases at J; junction bases unmatched: 4.

This sequence joins TRBV6-6 and TRBJ1-3, with D possibly matching TRBD1 (5 bases). Germline V gene sequence: CDR1 MNHNY, CDR2 SVGAGI (reference sequence). Trimming removed 7 bases from V and 4 bases from J, with 17 bases in between. The CDR3 sequence is 15 residues long. CDR3 sequence: CASTTGWGEGNTIYF. CDR3 nucleotide sequence: TGTGCCAGCACCACGGGGTGGGGGGAAGGAAACACCATATATTTT.

This clone appeared once. The chain couples TRBV7-8 to TRBJ2-7; D remains unclear. The germline V and J ends were trimmed by 1 base and 2 bases, with 15 bases remaining between them. The CDR3 is 16 residues long. Germline assignment: CDR1 SGHVS and CDR2 FQNEAQ. CDR3 amino acids: CASSLDGGPATYEQYF. CDR3 bases: TGTGCCAGCAGCTTAGATGGCGGTCCCGCCACCTACGAGCAGTACTTC.

The gene calls are TRBV14 and TRBJ1-1, with 9 bases lining up with TRBD1. There are 17 residues in the CDR3. Germline lookup yields CDR1 SGHDN and CDR2 FVKESK. Trimming took 4 bases from V and 7 from J; bases not matched to a gene: 16. The CDR3: CASSPHHRGPQRGEAFF. DNA of the CDR3: TGTGCCAGCAGCCCACATCACAGGGGGCCGCAGAGAGGTGAAGCTTTCTTT. The entire variable domain, with the rest obtained from reference TRBV14 and TRBJ1-1, is as follows: EAGVTQFPSHSVIEKGQTVTLRCDPISGHDNLYWYRRVMGKEIKFLLHFVKESKQDESGMPNNRFLAERTGGTYSTLKVQPAELEDSGVYFCASSPHHRGPQRGEAFFGQGTRLTVV.

This chain connects TRBV5-1 to TRBJ2-5; 7 positions match TRBD1. V dropped 4 bases and J dropped 2; count of bases not matched to a gene: 5. This CDR3 contains 14 residues. Germline V lookup: CDR1 SGHRS, CDR2 YFSETQ. The CDR3 spells CASSPGDRQETQYF. The CDR3 DNA reads TGCGCCAGCAGCCCAGGGGACAGACAAGAGACCCAGTACTTC.

V gene TRBV7-9 combines with J gene TRBJ1-4, with 10 bases identical to TRBD1. Germline lookup yields CDR1 SEHNR and CDR2 FQNEAQ (reference sequence). This CDR3 spans 15 amino acids. Germline trimming cut 5 bases from V and 8 bases from J; bases unmatched to any gene: 8. The CDR3 sequence is CASSVRQGAGEKLFF. In DNA form, the CDR3 reads TGTGCCAGCAGCGTCCGACAGGGGGCAGGGGAAAAACTGTTTTTT.

The CDR3 region has the DNA TGCGCCAGCAGCTTGGAGGGGGCAACTAATGAAAAACTGTTTTTT. Protein product: CASSLEGATNEKLFF. The rearrangement links TRBV5-1 to TRBJ1-4; maybe TRBD1 (6 bases). V lost 0 bases and J 0 bases, leaving 6 bases between the germline ends. Germline CDR1 is SGHRS and CDR2 is YFSETQ. This CDR3 has 15 amino acids.

This clone was detected once. This chain links TRBV28 with TRBJ1-5; D gene ambiguous. The CDR3 covers 16 residues. V was pared by 2 bases and J by 2 bases, with 13 bases between. Germline loops: CDR1 MDHEN, CDR2 SYDVKM. The CDR3 here is CASSLAGRVGNQPQHF. Here the CDR3 DNA reads TGTGCCAGCAGTTTAGCGGGAAGGGTGGGCAATCAGCCCCAGCATTTT.